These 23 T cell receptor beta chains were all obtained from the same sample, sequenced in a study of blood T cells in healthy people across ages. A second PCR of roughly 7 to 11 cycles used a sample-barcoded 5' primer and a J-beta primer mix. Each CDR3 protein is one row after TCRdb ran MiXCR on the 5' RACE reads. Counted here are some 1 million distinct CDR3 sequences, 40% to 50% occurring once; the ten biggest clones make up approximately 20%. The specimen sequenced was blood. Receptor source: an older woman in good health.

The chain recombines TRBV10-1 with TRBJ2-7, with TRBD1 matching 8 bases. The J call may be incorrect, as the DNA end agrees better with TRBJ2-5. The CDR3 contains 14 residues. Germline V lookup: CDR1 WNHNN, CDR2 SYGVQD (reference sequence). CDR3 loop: CASRADREPETQYF. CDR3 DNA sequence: TGCGCCAGCAGGGCGGACAGGGAGCCAGAGACCCAGTACTTC.

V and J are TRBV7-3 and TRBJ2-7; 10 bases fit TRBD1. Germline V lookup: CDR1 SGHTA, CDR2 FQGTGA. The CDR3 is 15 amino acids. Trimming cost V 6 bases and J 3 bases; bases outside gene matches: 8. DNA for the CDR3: TGTGCCAGCAGAATTCGCAGGACAGGGGGCTACGAGCAGTACTTC. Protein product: CASRIRRTGGYEQYF.

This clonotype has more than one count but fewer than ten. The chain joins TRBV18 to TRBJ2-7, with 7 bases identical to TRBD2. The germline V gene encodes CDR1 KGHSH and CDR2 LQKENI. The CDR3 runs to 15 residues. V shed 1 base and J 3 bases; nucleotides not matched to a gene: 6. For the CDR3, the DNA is TGTGCCAGCTCACCACGGGGGGGTTACCTCTACGAGCAGTACTTC. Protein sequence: CASSPRGGYLYEQYF.

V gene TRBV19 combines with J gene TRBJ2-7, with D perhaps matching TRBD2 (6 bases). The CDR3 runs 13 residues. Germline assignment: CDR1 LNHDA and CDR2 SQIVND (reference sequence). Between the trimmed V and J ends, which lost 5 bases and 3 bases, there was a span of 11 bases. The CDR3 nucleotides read TGTGCCAGTAGTGGAGGGTTGATCTACGAGCAGTACTTC. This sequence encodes CASSGGLIYEQYF.

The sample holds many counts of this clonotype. The CDR3 nucleotides are TGCAGTGCTAAAGGAGCGGGCAATCAAGAGACCCAGTACTTC. Protein: CSAKGAGNQETQYF. The rearrangement links TRBV20-1 to TRBJ2-5, with TRBD2 as a possible D gene (6 bases). The germline V gene has CDR1 DFQATT and CDR2 SNEGSKA (reference sequence). This CDR3 is 14 amino acids long. Trimming took off 4 bases at V and 2 bases at J, with 14 bases between the two ends.

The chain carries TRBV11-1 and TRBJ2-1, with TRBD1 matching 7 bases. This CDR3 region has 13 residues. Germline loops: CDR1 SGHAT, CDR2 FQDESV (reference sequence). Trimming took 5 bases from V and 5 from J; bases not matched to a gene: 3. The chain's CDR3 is CASSVGTDNEQFF. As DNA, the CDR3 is TGTGCCAGCAGCGTAGGGACAGACAATGAGCAGTTCTTC. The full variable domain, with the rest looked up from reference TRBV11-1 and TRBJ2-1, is EAEVAQSPRYKITEKSQAVAFWCDPISGHATLYWYRQILGQGPELLVQFQDESVVDDSQLPKDRFSAERLKGVDSTLKIQPAELGDSAMYLCASSVGTDNEQFFGPGTRLTVL.

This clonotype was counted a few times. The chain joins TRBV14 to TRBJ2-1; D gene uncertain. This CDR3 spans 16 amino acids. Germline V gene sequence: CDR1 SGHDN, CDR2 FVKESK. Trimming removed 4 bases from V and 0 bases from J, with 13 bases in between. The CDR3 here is CASSRRLPSSYNEQFF. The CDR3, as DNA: TGTGCCAGCAGCCGCCGACTGCCCAGCTCCTACAATGAGCAGTTCTTC.

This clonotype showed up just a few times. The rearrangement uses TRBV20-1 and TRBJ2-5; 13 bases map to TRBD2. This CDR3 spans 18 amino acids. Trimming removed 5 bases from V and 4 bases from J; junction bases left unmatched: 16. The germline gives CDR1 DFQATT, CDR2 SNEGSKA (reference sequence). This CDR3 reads CSAHLGLAGAHPVETQYF. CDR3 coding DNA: TGCAGTGCTCACCTTGGACTAGCGGGAGCCCACCCGGTAGAGACCCAGTACTTC.

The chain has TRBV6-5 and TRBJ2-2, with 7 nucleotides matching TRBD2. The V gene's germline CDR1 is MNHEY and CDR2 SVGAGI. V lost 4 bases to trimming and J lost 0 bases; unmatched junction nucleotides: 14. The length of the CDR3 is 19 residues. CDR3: CASSFNLAEAVSNTGELFF. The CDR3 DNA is TGTGCCAGCAGTTTCAATCTAGCGGAAGCCGTCTCGAACACCGGGGAGCTGTTTTTT.

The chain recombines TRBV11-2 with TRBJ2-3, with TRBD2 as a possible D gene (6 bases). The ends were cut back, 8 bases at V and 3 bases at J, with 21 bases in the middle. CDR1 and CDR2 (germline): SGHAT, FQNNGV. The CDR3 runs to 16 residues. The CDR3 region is CASSAGSGSATDTQYF. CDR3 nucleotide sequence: TGTGCCAGCTCCGCGGGTAGCGGCAGCGCAACAGATACGCAGTATTTT.

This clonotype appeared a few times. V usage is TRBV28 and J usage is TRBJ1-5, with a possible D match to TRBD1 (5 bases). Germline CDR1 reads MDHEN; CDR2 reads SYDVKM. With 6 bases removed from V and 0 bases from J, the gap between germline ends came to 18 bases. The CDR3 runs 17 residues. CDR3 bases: TGTGCCAGCAGCCCGGGAGGGGTGGGAAATAGCAATCAGCCCCAGCATTTT. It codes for CASSPGGVGNSNQPQHF.

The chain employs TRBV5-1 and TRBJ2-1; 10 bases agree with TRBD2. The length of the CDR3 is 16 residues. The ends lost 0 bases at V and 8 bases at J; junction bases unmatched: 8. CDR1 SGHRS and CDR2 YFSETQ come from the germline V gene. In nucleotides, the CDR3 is TGCGCCAGCAGCTTGGCCACGGGGCTAGCGGGAGATGAGCAGTTCTTC. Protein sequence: CASSLATGLAGDEQFF.

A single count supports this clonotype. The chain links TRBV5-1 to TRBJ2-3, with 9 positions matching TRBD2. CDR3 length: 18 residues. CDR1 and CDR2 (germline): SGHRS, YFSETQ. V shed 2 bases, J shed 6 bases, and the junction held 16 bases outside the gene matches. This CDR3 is CASSLSTPAGGPQDTQYF. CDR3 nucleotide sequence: TGCGCCAGCAGCTTAAGTACCCCTGCGGGAGGGCCTCAGGATACGCAGTATTTT.

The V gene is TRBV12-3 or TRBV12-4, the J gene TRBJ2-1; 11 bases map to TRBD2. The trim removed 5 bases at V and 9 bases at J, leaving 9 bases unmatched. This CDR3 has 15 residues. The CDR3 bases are TGTGCCAGCAGTCATACTAGCGGGAGTAGGTTTGAGCAGTTCTTC. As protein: CASSHTSGSRFEQFF.

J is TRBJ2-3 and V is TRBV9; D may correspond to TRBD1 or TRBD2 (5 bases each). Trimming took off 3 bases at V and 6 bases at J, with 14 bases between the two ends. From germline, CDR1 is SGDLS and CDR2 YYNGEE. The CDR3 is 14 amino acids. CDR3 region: CASSAGTRLDTQYF. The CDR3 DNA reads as TGTGCCAGCAGCGCAGGGACCCGCCTGGATACGCAGTATTTT.

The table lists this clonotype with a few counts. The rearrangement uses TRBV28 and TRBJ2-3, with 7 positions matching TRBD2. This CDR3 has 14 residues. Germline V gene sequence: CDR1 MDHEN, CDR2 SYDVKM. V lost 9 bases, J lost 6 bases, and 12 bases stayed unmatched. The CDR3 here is CASMGGGPGDTQYF. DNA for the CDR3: TGTGCCAGTATGGGGGGAGGGCCCGGCGATACGCAGTATTTT. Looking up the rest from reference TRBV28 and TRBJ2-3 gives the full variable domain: DVKVTQSSRYLVKRTGEKVFLECVQDMDHENMFWYRQDPGLGLRLIYFSYDVKMKEKGDIPEGYSVSREKKERFSLILESASTNQTSMYLCASMGGGPGDTQYFGPGTRLTVL.

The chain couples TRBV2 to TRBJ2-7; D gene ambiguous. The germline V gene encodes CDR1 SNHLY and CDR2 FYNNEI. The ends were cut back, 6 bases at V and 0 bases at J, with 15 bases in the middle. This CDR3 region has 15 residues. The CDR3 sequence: CASSQSSVGSYEQYF. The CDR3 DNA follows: TGTGCCAGCAGCCAAAGTAGTGTGGGCTCCTACGAGCAGTACTTC.

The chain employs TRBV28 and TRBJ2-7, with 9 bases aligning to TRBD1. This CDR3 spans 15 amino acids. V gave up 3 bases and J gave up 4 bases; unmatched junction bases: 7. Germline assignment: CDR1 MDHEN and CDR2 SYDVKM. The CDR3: CASSFAGQGLYEQYF. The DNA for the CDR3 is TGTGCCAGCAGTTTCGCAGGACAGGGGCTATACGAGCAGTACTTC. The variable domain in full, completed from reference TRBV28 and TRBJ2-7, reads DVKVTQSSRYLVKRTGEKVFLECVQDMDHENMFWYRQDPGLGLRLIYFSYDVKMKEKGDIPEGYSVSREKKERFSLILESASTNQTSMYLCASSFAGQGLYEQYFGPGTRLTVT.

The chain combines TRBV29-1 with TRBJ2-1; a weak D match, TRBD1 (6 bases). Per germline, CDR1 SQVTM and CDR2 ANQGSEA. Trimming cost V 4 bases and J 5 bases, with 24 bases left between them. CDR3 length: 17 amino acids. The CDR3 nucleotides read TGCAGCGTTGGTAGGGACAAGTGGCTTAGTCCCGACAATGAGCAGTTCTTC. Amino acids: CSVGRDKWLSPDNEQFF.

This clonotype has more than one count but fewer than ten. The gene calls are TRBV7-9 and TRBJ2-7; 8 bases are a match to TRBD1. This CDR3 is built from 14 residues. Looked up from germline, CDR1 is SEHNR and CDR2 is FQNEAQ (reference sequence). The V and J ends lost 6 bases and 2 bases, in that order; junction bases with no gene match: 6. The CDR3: CASRSGTGPYEQYF. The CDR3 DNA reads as TGTGCCAGCAGATCCGGGACAGGCCCCTACGAGCAGTACTTC.

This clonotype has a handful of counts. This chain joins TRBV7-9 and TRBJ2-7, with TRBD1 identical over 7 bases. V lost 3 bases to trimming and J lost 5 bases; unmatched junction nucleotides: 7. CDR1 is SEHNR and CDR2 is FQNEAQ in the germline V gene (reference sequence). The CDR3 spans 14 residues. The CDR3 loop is CASSFDRDSDEQYF. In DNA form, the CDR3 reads TGTGCCAGCAGCTTCGACAGGGATTCTGACGAGCAGTACTTC.

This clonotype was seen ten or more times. The CDR3 reads CASSKGNEQFF. CDR3 in DNA: TGTGCCAGCAGCAAGGGCAATGAGCAGTTCTTC. The chain has TRBV12-3 or TRBV12-4 and TRBJ2-1, with D uncertain. The V and J ends lost 6 bases and 6 bases respectively, with 6 bases between them. CDR3 length: 11 amino acids.

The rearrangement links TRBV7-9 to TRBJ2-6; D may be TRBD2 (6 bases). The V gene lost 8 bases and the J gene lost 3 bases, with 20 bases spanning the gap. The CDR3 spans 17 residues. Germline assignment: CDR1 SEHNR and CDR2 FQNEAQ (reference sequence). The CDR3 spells CASGPKAGNHGANVLTF. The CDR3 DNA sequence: TGTGCCAGCGGCCCAAAGGCGGGGAACCATGGGGCCAACGTCCTGACTTTC.